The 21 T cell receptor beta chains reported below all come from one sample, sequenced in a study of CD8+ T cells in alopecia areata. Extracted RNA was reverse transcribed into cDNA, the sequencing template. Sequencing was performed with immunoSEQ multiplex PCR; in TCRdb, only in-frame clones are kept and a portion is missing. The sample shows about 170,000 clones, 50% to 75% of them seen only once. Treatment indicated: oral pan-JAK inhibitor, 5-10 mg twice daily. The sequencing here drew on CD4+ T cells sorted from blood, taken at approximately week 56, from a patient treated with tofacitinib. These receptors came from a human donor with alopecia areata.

CDR3 sequence reads: CASEGTASGANVLTF. The DNA of the CDR3 is TGTGCCAGCGAGGGGACAGCATCTGGGGCCAACGTCCTGACTTTC. The chain is built from TRBV9 and TRBJ2-6; 7 bases map to TRBD1. The germline CDR1 and CDR2 sequences are SGDLS and YYNGEE. The CDR3 runs 15 residues. Trimming took 7 bases from V and 1 from J; bases not matched to a gene: 5.

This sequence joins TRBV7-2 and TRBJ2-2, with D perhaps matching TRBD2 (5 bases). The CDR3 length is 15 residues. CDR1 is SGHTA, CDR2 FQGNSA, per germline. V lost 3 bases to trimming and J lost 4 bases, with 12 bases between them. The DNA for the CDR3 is TGTGCCAGCAGCTTTTCCACTAGATTCACCGGGGAGCTGTTTTTT. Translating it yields CASSFSTRFTGELFF.

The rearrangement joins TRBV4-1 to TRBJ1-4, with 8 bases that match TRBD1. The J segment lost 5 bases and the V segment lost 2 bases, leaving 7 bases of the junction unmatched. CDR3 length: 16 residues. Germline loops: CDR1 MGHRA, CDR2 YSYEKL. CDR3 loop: CASSQRYGQGNEKLFF. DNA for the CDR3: TGCGCCAGCAGCCAACGGTATGGACAGGGAAATGAAAAACTGTTTTTT.

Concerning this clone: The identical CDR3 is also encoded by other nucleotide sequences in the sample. The CDR3 is CASSLRNGETQYF. The CDR3 bases are TGTGCCAGCAGCTTGCGGAATGGAGAGACCCAGTACTTC. V gene TRBV5-6 combines with J gene TRBJ2-5, with D hard to call. CDR1 and CDR2 from the germline V gene are SGHDT and YYEEEE. This CDR3 is 13 amino acids long. V lost 1 base to trimming and J lost 4 bases, with 8 bases between them. The whole variable domain, remainder taken from reference TRBV5-6 and TRBJ2-5, is DAGVTQSPTHLIKTRGQQVTLRCSPKSGHDTVSWYQQALGQGPQFIFQYYEEEERQRGNFPDRFSGHQFPNYSSELNVNALLLGDSALYLCASSLRNGETQYFGPGTRLLVL.

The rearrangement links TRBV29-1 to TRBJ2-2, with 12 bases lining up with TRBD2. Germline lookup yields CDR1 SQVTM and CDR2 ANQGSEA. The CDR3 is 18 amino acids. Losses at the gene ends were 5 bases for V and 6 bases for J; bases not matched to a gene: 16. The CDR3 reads CSVSIRASGGAIPGELFF. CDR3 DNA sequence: TGCAGCGTTTCTATTCGGGCTAGCGGGGGGGCCATCCCCGGGGAGCTGTTTTTT.

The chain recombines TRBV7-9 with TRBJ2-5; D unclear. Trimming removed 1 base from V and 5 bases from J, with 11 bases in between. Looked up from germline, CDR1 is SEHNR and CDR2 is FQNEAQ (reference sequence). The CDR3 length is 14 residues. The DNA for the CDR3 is TGTGCCAGCAGCTTAGTGCGCGATATTGAGACCCAGTACTTC. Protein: CASSLVRDIETQYF.

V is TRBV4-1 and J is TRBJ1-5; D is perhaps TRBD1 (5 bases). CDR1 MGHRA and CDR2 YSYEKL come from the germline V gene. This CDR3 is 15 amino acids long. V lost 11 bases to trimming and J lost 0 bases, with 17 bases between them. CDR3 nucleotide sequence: TGCGCCGCCTGCGGGGGAGAAGATAGCAATCAGCCCCAGCATTTT. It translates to CAACGGEDSNQPQHF.

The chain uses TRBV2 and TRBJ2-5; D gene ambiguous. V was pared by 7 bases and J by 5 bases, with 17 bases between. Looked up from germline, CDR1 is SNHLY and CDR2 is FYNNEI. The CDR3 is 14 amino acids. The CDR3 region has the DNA TGTGCCAGCAAGCGAGAGGTTTACGCGGAGACCCAGTACTTC. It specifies CASKREVYAETQYF.

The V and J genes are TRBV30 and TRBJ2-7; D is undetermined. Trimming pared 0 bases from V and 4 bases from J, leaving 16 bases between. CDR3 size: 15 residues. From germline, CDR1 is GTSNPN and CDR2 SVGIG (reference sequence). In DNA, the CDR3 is TGTGCCTGGAGTGTACGCTCCAGCAATTATTACGAGCAGTACTTC. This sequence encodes CAWSVRSSNYYEQYF.

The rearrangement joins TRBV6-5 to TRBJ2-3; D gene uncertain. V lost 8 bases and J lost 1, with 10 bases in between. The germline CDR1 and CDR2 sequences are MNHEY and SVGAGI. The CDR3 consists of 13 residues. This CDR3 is CASWLPGTDTQYF. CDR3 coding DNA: TGTGCCAGCTGGCTGCCTGGCACAGATACGCAGTATTTT.

The CDR3 loop reads CATSKELGEQYF. The DNA for the CDR3 is TGTGCCACTAGTAAGGAACTCGGCGAGCAGTACTTC. This chain joins TRBV15 and TRBJ2-7; D ambiguous. Per the germline V gene, CDR1 is LNHNV and CDR2 is YYDKDF (reference sequence). V was shortened by 9 bases and J by 6 bases, with 15 bases between the two germline ends. CDR3 length: 12 amino acids.

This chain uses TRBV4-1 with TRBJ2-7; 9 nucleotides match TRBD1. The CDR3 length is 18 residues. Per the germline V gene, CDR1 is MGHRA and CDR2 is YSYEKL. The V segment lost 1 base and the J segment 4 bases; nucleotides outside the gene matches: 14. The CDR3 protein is CASSQVTRRDRVMYEQYF. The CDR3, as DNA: TGCGCCAGCAGCCAAGTAACTCGCCGGGACAGGGTCATGTACGAGCAGTACTTC.

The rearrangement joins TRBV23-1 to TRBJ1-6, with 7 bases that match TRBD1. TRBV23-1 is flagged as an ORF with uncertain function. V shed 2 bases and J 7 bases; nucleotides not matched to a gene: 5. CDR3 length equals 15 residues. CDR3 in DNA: TGCGCCAGCAGTCAACAGAGACAGGGCAATTCACCCCTCCACTTT. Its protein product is CASSQQRQGNSPLHF.

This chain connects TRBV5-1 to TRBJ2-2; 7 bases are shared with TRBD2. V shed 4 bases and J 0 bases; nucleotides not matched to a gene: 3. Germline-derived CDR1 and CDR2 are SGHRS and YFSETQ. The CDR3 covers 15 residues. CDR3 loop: CASSLGRANTGELFF. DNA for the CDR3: TGCGCCAGCAGCCTGGGGAGGGCGAACACCGGGGAGCTGTTTTTT. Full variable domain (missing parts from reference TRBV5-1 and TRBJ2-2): KAGVTQTPRYLIKTRGQQVTLSCSPISGHRSVSWYQQTPGQGLQFLFEYFSETQRNKGNFPGRFSGRQFSNSRSEMNVSTLELGDSALYLCASSLGRANTGELFFGEGSRLTVL.

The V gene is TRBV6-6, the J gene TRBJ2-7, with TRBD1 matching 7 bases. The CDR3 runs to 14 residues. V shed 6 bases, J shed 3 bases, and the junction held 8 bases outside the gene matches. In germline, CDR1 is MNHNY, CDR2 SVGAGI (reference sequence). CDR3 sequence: CASRHRTGDYEQYF. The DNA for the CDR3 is TGTGCCAGCAGACACCGGACAGGAGACTACGAGCAGTACTTC.

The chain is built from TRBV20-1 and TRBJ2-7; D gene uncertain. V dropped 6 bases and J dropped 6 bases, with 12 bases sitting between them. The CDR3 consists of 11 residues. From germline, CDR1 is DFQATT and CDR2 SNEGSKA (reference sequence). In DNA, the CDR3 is TGCAGTGCGCGAGCCACTTCCGAGCAGTACTTC. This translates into CSARATSEQYF.

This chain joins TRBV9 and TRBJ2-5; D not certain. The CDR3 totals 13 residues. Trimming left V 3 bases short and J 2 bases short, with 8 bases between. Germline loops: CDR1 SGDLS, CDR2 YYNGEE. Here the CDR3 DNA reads TGTGCCAGCAGCGCGATCCGTCAAGAGACCCAGTACTTC. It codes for CASSAIRQETQYF.

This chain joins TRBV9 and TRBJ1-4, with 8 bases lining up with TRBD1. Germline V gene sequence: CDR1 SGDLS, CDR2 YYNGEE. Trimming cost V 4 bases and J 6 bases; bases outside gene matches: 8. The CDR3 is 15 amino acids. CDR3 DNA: TGTGCCAGCAGCCCAGGGGGCGGCCGTGATGAAAAACTGTTTTTT. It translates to CASSPGGGRDEKLFF.

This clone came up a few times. The CDR3 DNA reads TGCAGCGTTGGGACAGATTTCTACGAGCAGTACTTC. Its protein is CSVGTDFYEQYF. The rearrangement joins TRBV29-1 to TRBJ2-7, with D possibly TRBD1 on 6 matching bases. The CDR3 totals 12 residues. CDR1 is SQVTM and CDR2 is ANQGSEA in the germline V gene. Trimming stripped 4 bases from V and 3 bases from J, with 10 bases between.

In DNA, the CDR3 is TGTGCCAGCAGTGAAATTGGGACAGTGTACTCTGGGGCCAACGTCCTGACTTTC. Its protein product is CASSEIGTVYSGANVLTF. The chain couples TRBV2 to TRBJ2-6; 7 nucleotides line up with TRBD1. CDR1 and CDR2 from the germline V gene are SNHLY and FYNNEI. CDR3 length: 18 residues. V shed 2 bases and J 0 bases; nucleotides not matched to a gene: 7.

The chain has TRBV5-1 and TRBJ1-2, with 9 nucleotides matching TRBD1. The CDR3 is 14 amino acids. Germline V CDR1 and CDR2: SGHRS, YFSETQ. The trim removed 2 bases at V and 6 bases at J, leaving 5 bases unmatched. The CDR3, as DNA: TGCGCCAGCAGCTTCGGGACAGGGCTTGATGGCTACACCTTC. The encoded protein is CASSFGTGLDGYTF.